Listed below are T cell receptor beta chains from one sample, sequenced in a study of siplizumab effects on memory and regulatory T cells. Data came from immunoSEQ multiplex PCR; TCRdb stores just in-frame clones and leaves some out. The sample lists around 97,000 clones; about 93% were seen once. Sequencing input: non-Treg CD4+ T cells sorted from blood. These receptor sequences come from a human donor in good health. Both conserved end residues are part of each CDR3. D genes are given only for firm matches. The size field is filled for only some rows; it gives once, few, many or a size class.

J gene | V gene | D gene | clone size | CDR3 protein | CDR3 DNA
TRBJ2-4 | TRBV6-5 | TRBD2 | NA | CASSPAGGGDIQYF | TGTGCCAGCAGTCCAGCGGGCGGGGGGGACATTCAGTACTTC
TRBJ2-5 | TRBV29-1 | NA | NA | CSVEDLNVETQYF | TGCAGCGTTGAAGATCTGAACGTAGAGACCCAGTACTTC
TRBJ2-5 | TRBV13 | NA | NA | CASSRPGGSETQYF | TGTGCCAGCAGCCGCCCTGGGGGGTCGGAGACCCAGTACTTC
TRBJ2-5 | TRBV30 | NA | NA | CAWSVKETQYF | TGTGCCTGGAGTGTAAAAGAGACCCAGTACTTC
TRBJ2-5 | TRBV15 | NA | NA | CATSRGDSQETQYF | TGTGCCACCAGCAGAGGGGATAGCCAAGAGACCCAGTACTTC
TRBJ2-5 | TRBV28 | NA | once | CASRGADRSGAETQYF | TGTGCCAGCAGGGGGGCTGACCGTAGCGGCGCAGAGACCCAGTACTTC
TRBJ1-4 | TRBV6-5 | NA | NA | CASSYSQVNEKLFF | TGTGCCAGCAGTTACTCGCAGGTGAATGAAAAACTGTTTTTT
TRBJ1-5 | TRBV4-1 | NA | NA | CASSQDFRRGSNQPQHF | TGCGCCAGCAGCCAAGACTTCCGGCGGGGTAGCAATCAGCCCCAGCATTTT
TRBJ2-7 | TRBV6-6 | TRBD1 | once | CASSYSGGAAYEQYF | TGTGCCAGCAGTTACTCAGGGGGCGCGGCCTACGAGCAGTACTTC
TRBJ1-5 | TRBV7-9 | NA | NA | CASSLAGDSQPQHF | TGTGCCAGCAGCTTAGCTGGGGACTCTCAGCCCCAGCATTTT
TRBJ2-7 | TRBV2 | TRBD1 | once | CASFENRGRLGEQYF | TGTGCCAGCTTCGAAAACAGGGGGCGATTGGGAGAGCAGTACTTC
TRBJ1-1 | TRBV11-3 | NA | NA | CASSLTVPAGTEAFF | TGTGCCAGCAGCTTAACAGTCCCAGCGGGCACTGAAGCTTTCTTT
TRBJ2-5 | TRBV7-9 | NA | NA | CASSLVRETQYF | TGTGCCAGCAGCTTAGTTCGAGAGACCCAGTACTTC
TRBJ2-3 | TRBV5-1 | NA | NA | CASSPTALADTQYF | TGCGCCAGCAGCCCGACTGCCTTGGCAGATACGCAGTATTTT
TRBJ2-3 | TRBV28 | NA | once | CASSLAGLVDTQYF | TGTGCCAGCAGTTTAGCAGGGCTGGTAGATACGCAGTATTTT
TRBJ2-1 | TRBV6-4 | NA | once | CASSARRGMAHNEQFF | TGTGCCAGCAGTGCCCGACGAGGGATGGCTCACAATGAGCAGTTCTTC
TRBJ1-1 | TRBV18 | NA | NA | CASAGQVDTEAFF | TGTGCCAGCGCAGGTCAGGTTGACACTGAAGCTTTCTTT
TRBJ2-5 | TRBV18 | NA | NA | CASSPDPFKAKETQYF | TGTGCCAGCTCACCAGACCCATTTAAGGCTAAAGAGACCCAGTACTTC
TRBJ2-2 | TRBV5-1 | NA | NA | CASSSDGRPANTGELFF | TGCGCCAGCAGCAGCGACGGACGTCCTGCGAACACCGGGGAGCTGTTTTTT
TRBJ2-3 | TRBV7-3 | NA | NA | CASSNSDTQYF | TGTGCCAGCAGCAACTCAGATACGCAGTATTTT
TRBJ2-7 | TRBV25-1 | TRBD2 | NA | CASSASSGRGSEQYF | TGTGCCAGCAGTGCCTCTAGCGGGAGAGGTTCCGAGCAGTACTTC
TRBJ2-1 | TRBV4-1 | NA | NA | CASSQWPAGLWNEQFF | TGCGCCAGCAGCCAATGGCCGGCAGGGTTGTGGAATGAGCAGTTCTTC